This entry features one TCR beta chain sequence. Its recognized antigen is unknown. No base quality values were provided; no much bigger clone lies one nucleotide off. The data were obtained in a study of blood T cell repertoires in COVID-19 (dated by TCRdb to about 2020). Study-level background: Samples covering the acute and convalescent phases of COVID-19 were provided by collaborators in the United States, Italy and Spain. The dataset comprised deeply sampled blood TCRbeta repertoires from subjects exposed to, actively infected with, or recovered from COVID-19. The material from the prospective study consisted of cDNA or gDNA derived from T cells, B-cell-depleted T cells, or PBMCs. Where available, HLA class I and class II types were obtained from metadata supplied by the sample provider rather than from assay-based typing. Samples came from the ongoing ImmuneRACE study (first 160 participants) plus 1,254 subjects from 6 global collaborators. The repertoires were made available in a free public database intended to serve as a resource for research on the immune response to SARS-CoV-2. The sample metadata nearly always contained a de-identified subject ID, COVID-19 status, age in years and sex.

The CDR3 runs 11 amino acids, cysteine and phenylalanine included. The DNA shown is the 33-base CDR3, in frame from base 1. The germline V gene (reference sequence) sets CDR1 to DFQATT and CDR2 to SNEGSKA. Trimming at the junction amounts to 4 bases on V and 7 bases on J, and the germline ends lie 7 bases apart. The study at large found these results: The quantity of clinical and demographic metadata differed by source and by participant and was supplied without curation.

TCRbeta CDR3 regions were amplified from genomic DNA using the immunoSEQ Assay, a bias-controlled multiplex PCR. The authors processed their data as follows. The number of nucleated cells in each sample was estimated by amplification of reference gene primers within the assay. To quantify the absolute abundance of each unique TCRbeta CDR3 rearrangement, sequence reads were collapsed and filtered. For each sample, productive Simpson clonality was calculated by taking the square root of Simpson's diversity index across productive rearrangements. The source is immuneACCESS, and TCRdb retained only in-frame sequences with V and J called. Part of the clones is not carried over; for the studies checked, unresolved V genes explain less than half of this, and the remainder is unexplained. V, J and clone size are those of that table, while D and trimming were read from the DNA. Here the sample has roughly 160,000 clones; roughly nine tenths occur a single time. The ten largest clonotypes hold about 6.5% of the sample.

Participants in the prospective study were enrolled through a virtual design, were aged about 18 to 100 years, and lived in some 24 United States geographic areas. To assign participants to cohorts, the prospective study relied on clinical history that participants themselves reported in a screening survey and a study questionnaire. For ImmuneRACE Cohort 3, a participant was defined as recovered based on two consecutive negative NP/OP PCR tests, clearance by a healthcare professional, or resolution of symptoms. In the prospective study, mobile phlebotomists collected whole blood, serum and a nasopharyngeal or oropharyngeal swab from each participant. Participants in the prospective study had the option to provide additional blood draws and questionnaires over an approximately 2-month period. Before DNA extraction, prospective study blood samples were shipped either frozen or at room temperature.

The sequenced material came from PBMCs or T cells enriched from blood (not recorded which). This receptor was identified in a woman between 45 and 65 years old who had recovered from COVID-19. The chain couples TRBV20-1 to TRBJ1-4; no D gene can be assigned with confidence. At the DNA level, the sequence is TGCAGTGCTACCCTCGGTGAAAAACTGTTTTTT. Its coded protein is CSATLGEKLFF.